The clone carrying this TCR beta chain was detected once. Its specificity is not known. This sample was taken from a study of naive CD8 T cells in extremely preterm neonates. Whole-study findings and limits: Preterm infants showed shorter CDR3s, fewer N additions and less trimming than older groups. Preterm neonates had significantly lower iChao1 richness than other age groups. Shared CDR3 nucleotide sequences: preterm approximately 2.7%, term around 0.38%, children about 0.028%, adults 0.01%.

The germline CDR1 and CDR2 sequences are SGHAT and FQNNGV. The CDR3 runs to 15 residues. Between the trimmed V and J ends, which lost 0 bases and 3 bases, there was a span of 12 bases. Extremely preterm deliveries at about 22-27 weeks of gestation provided the preterm samples. Mothers with known HIV infection were excluded. Per sample, roughly 19,000 to 110,000 naive CD8+ cells were sorted. Here immunoSEQ multiplex PCR was the method, and the copy in TCRdb shows in-frame clones only, minus some. The data contain 20,000 to 30,000 clones, roughly 88% of them seen just once; the ten biggest clones take up approximately 0.84%.

The chain links TRBV11-2 to TRBJ2-7; weak D call: TRBD1 (6 bases). The TCR was taken from a boy who was born preterm. Sequenced sample: naive CD8+ T cells from cord blood. This CDR3 is CASSLDPRGGYEQYF. CDR3 nucleotide sequence: TGTGCCAGCAGCTTAGATCCCAGGGGCGGCTACGAGCAGTACTTC.